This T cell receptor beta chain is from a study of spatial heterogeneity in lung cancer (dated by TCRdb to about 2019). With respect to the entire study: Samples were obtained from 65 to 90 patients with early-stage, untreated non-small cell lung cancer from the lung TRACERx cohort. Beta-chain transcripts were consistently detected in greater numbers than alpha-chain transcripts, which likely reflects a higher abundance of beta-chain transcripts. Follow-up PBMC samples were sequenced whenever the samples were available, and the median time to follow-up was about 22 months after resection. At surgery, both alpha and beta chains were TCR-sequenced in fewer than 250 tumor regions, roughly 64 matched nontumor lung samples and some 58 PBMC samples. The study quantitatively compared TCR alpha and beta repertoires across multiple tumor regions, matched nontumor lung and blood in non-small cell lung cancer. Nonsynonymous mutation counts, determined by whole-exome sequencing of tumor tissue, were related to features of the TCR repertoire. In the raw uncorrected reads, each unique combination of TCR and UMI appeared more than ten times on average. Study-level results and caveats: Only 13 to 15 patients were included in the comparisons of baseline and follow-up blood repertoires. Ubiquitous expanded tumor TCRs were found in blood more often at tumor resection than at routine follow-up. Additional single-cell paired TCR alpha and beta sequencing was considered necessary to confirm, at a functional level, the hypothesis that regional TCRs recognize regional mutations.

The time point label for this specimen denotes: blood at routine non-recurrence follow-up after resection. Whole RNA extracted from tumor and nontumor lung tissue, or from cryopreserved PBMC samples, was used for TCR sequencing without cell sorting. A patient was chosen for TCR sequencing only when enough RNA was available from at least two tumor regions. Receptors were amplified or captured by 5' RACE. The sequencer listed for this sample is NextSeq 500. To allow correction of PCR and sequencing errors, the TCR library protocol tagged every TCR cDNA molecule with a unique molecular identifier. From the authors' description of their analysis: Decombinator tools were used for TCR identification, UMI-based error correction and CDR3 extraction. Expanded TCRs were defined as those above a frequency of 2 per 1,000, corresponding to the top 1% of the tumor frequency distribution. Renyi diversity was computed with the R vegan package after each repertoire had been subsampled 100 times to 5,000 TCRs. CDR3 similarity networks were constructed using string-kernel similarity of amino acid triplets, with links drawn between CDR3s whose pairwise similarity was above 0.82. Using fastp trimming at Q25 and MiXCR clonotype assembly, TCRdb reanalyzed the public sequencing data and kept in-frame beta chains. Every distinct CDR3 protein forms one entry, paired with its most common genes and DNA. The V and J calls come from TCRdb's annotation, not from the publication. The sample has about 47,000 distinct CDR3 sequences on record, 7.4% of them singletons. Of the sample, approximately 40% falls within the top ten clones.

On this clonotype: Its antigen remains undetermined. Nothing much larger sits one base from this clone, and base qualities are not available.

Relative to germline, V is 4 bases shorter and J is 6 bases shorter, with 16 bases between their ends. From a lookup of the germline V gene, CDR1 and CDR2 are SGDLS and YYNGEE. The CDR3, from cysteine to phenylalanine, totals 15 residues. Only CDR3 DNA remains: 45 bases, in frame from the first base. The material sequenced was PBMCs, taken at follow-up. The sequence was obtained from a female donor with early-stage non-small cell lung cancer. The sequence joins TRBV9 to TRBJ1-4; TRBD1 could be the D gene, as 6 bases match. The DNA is TGTGCCAGCAGCCCTGGGGGGGCTCCGGATGAAAAACTGTTTTTT. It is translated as CASSPGGAPDEKLFF. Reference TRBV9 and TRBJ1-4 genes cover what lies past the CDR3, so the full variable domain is DSGVTQTPKHLITATGQRVTLRCSPRSGDLSVYWYQQSLDQGLQFLIQYYNGEERAKGNILERFSAQQFPDLHSELNLSSLELGDSALYFCASSPGGAPDEKLFFGSGTQLSVL.